The present entry profiles one T cell receptor beta chain with its context. Assay: immunoSEQ multiplex PCR; the TCRdb copy retains only in-frame clones and omits some. The table lists over 250,000 clones, about 90% of them singletons, with 1.5% to 2% in the top ten. Participant-given clinical history determined each cohort assignment. Before being deemed recovered, Cohort 3 donors had two negative PCRs, clearance, or symptom resolution. This record comes from a study of blood T cell repertoires in COVID-19. Study information: Specimens from acute and convalescent COVID-19 originated in the United States, Italy and Spain.

V was pared by 6 bases and J by 9 bases, with 20 bases between. The CDR3 runs 14 residues. The germline V gene encodes CDR1 MNHEY and CDR2 SVGAGI. This chain uses TRBV6-5 with TRBJ2-5, with D maybe TRBD2 (6 bases). The sequence came from a woman in her sixties or seventies who had recovered from COVID-19. The source material was PBMCs or T cells enriched from blood (not recorded which). CDR3 DNA sequence: TGTGCCAGCAGCAATCTTGGGGGAGGCCAGGCCCAGTACTTC. As protein: CASSNLGGGQAQYF.